The 25 T cell receptor beta chains presented below share a single source sample, sequenced in a study of OX40 agonist ivuxolimab in advanced cancers. TCRdb's copy holds only in-frame clones and misses some; the assay was immunoSEQ multiplex PCR. The sample lists 50,000 to 70,000 clones, over 75% seen once, with 8.5% to 14% in the top ten. The sequences come from CD4+ or CD8+ T cells sorted from blood, collected in a trial of the OX40 agonist ivuxolimab. Receptors originate from an adult with an advanced solid tumor such as melanoma, head and neck, liver or kidney cancer.

CDR3 bases: TGTGCCATCAGTGAGTCGAGTGGGTACAATGAGCAGTTCTTC. Translating gives CAISESSGYNEQFF. The V call is TRBV10-3, the J call TRBJ2-1, with D uncertain. Trimming cost V 0 bases and J 4 bases, with 7 bases left between them. The CDR3 has 14 residues. Germline assignment: CDR1 ENHRY and CDR2 SYGVKD.

The rearrangement links TRBV10-3 to TRBJ1-1; the D gene is possibly TRBD1 (5 bases). V lost 3 bases and J lost 5, with 19 bases in between. CDR1 is ENHRY, CDR2 SYGVKD, per germline. This CDR3 has 16 residues. CDR3 amino acids: CAISEPGRSEYTEAFF. The CDR3 coding sequence is TGTGCCATCAGTGAACCGGGACGGAGTGAATATACTGAAGCTTTCTTT.

The rearrangement links TRBV5-1 to TRBJ2-2; D is uncertain. V gave up 0 bases and J gave up 8 bases, with 11 bases separating them. The CDR3 runs 14 residues. CDR1 and CDR2 from the germline V gene are SGHRS and YFSETQ. CDR3 loop: CASSLVAVRGELFF. The CDR3 nucleotides read TGCGCCAGCAGCTTGGTAGCAGTCAGGGGGGAGCTGTTTTTT.

This clone was picked up one time. J is TRBJ1-1 and V is TRBV27; D not certain. V was trimmed by 0 bases and J by 0 bases, leaving 8 bases between them. CDR1 is MNHEY, CDR2 SMNVEV, per germline (reference sequence). The CDR3 is made up of 15 amino acids. CDR3: CASSLSPELNTEAFF. DNA for the CDR3: TGTGCCAGCAGTTTATCTCCCGAACTGAACACTGAAGCTTTCTTT.

The chain couples TRBV30 to TRBJ2-7, with a tentative D call TRBD1 (6 bases). Trimming shortened V by 0 bases and J by 4 bases, and 13 bases separated the two germline ends. In germline, CDR1 is GTSNPN, CDR2 SVGIG (reference sequence). There are 14 residues in the CDR3. The CDR3, as DNA: TGTGCCTGGAGTGTACGTGGTCAGGGGTACGAGCAGTACTTC. It yields the protein CAWSVRGQGYEQYF.

The chain links TRBV9 to TRBJ2-4; perhaps TRBD1 as D (7 bases). The V gene lost 4 bases and the J gene lost 2 bases, with 16 bases spanning the gap. The CDR3 spans 16 residues. Germline CDR1 reads SGDLS; CDR2 reads YYNGEE. The CDR3 reads CASSYAQGGSKNIQYF. In nucleotides, the CDR3 is TGTGCCAGCAGCTACGCGCAGGGGGGATCCAAAAACATTCAGTACTTC.

This clone has a single count. CDR3 DNA sequence: TGTGCCAGCAGCTTGGACAGGGGTGATGAGCAGTTCTTC. It translates to CASSLDRGDEQFF. The J gene is TRBJ2-1, the V gene TRBV5-4; 7 bases are a match to TRBD1. Losses at the gene ends were 0 bases for V and 8 bases for J; bases not matched to a gene: 2. CDR3 size: 13 residues. Germline CDR1 and CDR2: SGHNT and YYREEE (reference sequence).

About this clone itself: Other DNA sequences in this sample translate to the same CDR3. V gene TRBV19 combines with J gene TRBJ1-1; D gene ambiguous. The V gene lost 2 bases and the J gene lost 0 bases, with 4 bases spanning the gap. This CDR3 region has 13 residues. CDR1 LNHDA and CDR2 SQIVND come from the germline V gene (reference sequence). This chain's CDR3 is CASSISMNTEAFF. In DNA form, the CDR3 reads TGTGCCAGTAGTATATCTATGAACACTGAAGCTTTCTTT. Combining the CDR3 with reference TRBV19 and TRBJ1-1 gives the whole variable domain DGGITQSPKYLFRKEGQNVTLSCEQNLNHDAMYWYRQDPGQGLRLIYYSQIVNDFQKGDIAEGYSVSREKKESFPLTVTSAQKNPTAFYLCASSISMNTEAFFGQGTRLTVV.

The CDR3 sequence is CASSESLAGENTGELFF. For the CDR3, the DNA is TGTGCCAGCAGTGAATCCCTAGCGGGGGAGAACACCGGGGAGCTGTTTTTT. The gene calls are TRBV2 and TRBJ2-2; TRBD2 matches 10 bases. Per the germline V gene, CDR1 is SNHLY and CDR2 is FYNNEI. The CDR3 has 17 residues. V lost 2 bases, J lost 1 base, and 4 bases stayed unmatched.

The sample holds a few counts of this clone. This chain links TRBV7-3 with TRBJ2-1, with no clear D. Per the germline V gene, CDR1 is SGHTA and CDR2 is FQGTGA. Between the trimmed V and J ends, which lost 2 bases and 7 bases, there was a span of 9 bases. This CDR3 spans 13 amino acids. The CDR3 protein is CASSLGPRNEQFF. The CDR3 DNA sequence: TGTGCCAGCAGCTTAGGGCCCAGGAATGAGCAGTTCTTC.

The gene calls are TRBV6-5 and TRBJ2-3; D is unclear. Trimming took 0 bases from V and 4 from J, leaving 8 bases between them. The CDR3 sequence is 14 residues long. Germline CDR1 reads MNHEY; CDR2 reads SVGAGI. DNA for the CDR3: TGTGCCAGCAGTTACTCGGTTGGGGCAGATACGCAGTATTTT. It yields the protein CASSYSVGADTQYF.

The chain links TRBV6-1 to TRBJ1-5, with D hard to call. The CDR3 is made up of 17 amino acids. CDR1 and CDR2 from the germline V gene are MNHNS and SASEGT. V was cut by 0 bases and J by 2 bases, with 14 bases left in between. CDR3 in DNA: TGTGCCAGCAGTGAAGCCTTTTCTCTTTTAGGCAATCAGCCCCAGCATTTT. It specifies CASSEAFSLLGNQPQHF.

The CDR3 nucleotides read TGTGCCAGCAGCTTTGGAGTCGCTGAAGCTTTCTTT. This translates into CASSFGVAEAFF. The genes are TRBV5-4 and TRBJ1-1; D call uncertain. The CDR3 is 12 amino acids. Trimming removed 2 bases at V and 6 bases at J, with 8 bases between. Germline V gene data show CDR1 as SGHNT and CDR2 as YYREEE (reference sequence).

The chain recombines TRBV29-1 with TRBJ2-7; either TRBD1 or TRBD2 may supply D (5 bases each). Trimming shortened V by 4 bases and J by 0 bases, and 10 bases separated the two germline ends. This CDR3 has 13 amino acids. Germline CDR1 and CDR2: SQVTM and ANQGSEA. Here the CDR3 DNA reads TGCAGCGTTGGAGGGGTCAGCTCCTACGAGCAGTACTTC. It translates to CSVGGVSSYEQYF.

The genes are TRBV30 and TRBJ2-1, with a possible D match to TRBD2 (6 bases). The CDR3 sequence is 18 residues long. V lost 4 bases and J lost 0, with 22 bases in between. Germline V gene sequence: CDR1 GTSNPN, CDR2 SVGIG (reference sequence). The DNA of the CDR3 is TGTGCCTGGACCAGCTATTACCATAGCGGACTCTCCTACAATGAGCAGTTCTTC. Its protein is CAWTSYYHSGLSYNEQFF.

CDR3 region: CASNPTTSGLGEQFF. The CDR3 DNA is TGTGCCAGTAATCCAACGACTAGCGGGTTGGGTGAGCAGTTCTTC. The genes are TRBV19 and TRBJ2-1; 10 nucleotides line up with TRBD2. The germline gives CDR1 LNHDA, CDR2 SQIVND (reference sequence). The CDR3 is made up of 15 amino acids. V was clipped by 7 bases and J by 9 bases; unmatched bases: 12.

This sequence joins TRBV19 and TRBJ2-2; TRBD2 might be the D (5 bases). CDR3 length: 14 residues. Germline V gives CDR1 LNHDA, CDR2 SQIVND (reference sequence). V lost 3 bases and J lost 1, with 6 bases in between. As DNA, the CDR3 is TGTGCCAGTAGTATGGCGGGGAACACCGGGGAGCTGTTTTTT. This translates into CASSMAGNTGELFF.

V gene TRBV11-2 combines with J gene TRBJ2-7; the D call may be TRBD1 or TRBD2 (6 bases each). CDR1 is SGHAT, CDR2 FQNNGV, per germline. The length of the CDR3 is 13 residues. V lost 6 bases and J lost 5, with 14 bases in between. CDR3 nucleotide sequence: TGTGCCAGCAGTCCCGGAGGGGGTAACGAGCAGTACGTC. It encodes CASSPGGGNEQYV.

The V gene is TRBV5-8, the J gene TRBJ2-7; D call uncertain. V lost 1 base and J 7 bases, leaving 12 bases between the germline ends. This CDR3 region has 13 residues. CDR1 is SGHTS, CDR2 YDEGEE, per germline. CDR3 protein: CASSLLEFGEQYV. In DNA, the CDR3 is TGTGCCAGCAGCTTGTTAGAATTCGGGGAGCAGTACGTC.

The chain links TRBV7-9 to TRBJ2-1; 12 nucleotides line up with TRBD2. CDR1 SEHNR and CDR2 FQNEAQ come from the germline V gene (reference sequence). This CDR3 has 19 residues. V was clipped by 2 bases and J by 1 base; unmatched bases: 9. The CDR3 spells CASSLKASGGVWSYNEQFF. CDR3 nucleotides: TGTGCCAGCAGCTTAAAGGCTAGCGGGGGGGTCTGGTCCTACAATGAGCAGTTCTTC.

This chain connects TRBV4-1 to TRBJ2-5, with D possibly matching TRBD2 (5 bases). This CDR3 is 15 amino acids long. Germline V gene sequence: CDR1 MGHRA, CDR2 YSYEKL. Between the trimmed V and J ends, which lost 1 base and 5 bases, there was a span of 14 bases. CDR3 DNA: TGCGCCAGCAGCCAAGTCCCTAGCCCCGCCGAGACCCAGTACTTC. Translation: CASSQVPSPAETQYF.

The chain is built from TRBV7-8 and TRBJ1-2, with TRBD1 matching 8 bases. The CDR3 extends over 16 amino acids. V trimming: 3 bases; J trimming: 2 bases; junction bases outside the gene matches: 8. CDR1 SGHVS and CDR2 FQNEAQ come from the germline V gene. The chain's CDR3 is CASSFPGQGGNYGYTF. For the CDR3, the DNA is TGTGCCAGCAGCTTCCCCGGACAGGGAGGAAACTATGGCTACACCTTC.

This chain uses TRBV4-1 with TRBJ2-1; unclear D gene. The ends were cut back, 6 bases at V and 5 bases at J, with 20 bases in the middle. The germline CDR1 and CDR2 sequences are MGHRA and YSYEKL. The CDR3 covers 16 residues. The CDR3 DNA reads as TGCGCCAGCAGGCCCCGGCCTGGTGTGTGGGACAATGAGCAGTTCTTC. Its protein is CASRPRPGVWDNEQFF.

This clone came up a few times. The chain joins TRBV19 to TRBJ1-2; 7 nucleotides agree with TRBD1. V lost 9 bases, J lost 3 bases, and 4 bases stayed unmatched. The length of the CDR3 is 12 residues. The germline gives CDR1 LNHDA, CDR2 SQIVND (reference sequence). The CDR3, as DNA: TGTGCCAGCGACAGGGAGGACTATGGCTACACCTTC. Its translation is CASDREDYGYTF.

The chain joins TRBV7-8 to TRBJ2-1; possibly TRBD2 for D (6 bases). CDR3 length equals 15 residues. Germline values: CDR1 SGHVS, CDR2 FQNEAQ. Trimming shortened V by 6 bases and J by 3 bases, and 15 bases separated the two germline ends. CDR3 nucleotide sequence: TGTGCCAGCAGGAACCGGGACTCCCTCTACAATGAGCAGTTCTTC. Translation gives CASRNRDSLYNEQFF. The full variable domain, with the rest looked up from reference TRBV7-8 and TRBJ2-1, is GAGVSQSPRYKVAKRGQDVALRCDPISGHVSLFWYQQALGQGPEFLTYFQNEAQLDKSGLPSDRFFAERPEGSVSTLKIQRTQQEDSAVYLCASRNRDSLYNEQFFGPGTRLTVL.